This TCR beta chain was sequenced in a study of blood T cell repertoires in COVID-19. Study summary: The United States, Italy and Spain were the sources of the acute and convalescent COVID-19 samples. PBMCs, B-cell-depleted T cells, or T cells provided the cDNA or gDNA that made up the material.

Authors' methods: By means of reference gene primer amplification, nucleated cell counts were estimated. Sequenced by immunoSEQ multiplex PCR; TCRdb stores in-frame clones only, minus some. V and J calls and clone size are those listed in that table; D and trimming were worked out from the DNA. This repertoire shows around 150,000 clones, approximately 88% found once; its top ten account for under 12%. Sequencing was performed on peripheral blood. This clonotype originated in a man aged 55-75 years with active or convalescent COVID-19.

In DNA form, the CDR3 reads TGTGCCAGCAGCTTATGGACAGAAACCTTTTACAATGAGCAGTTCTTC. It translates to CASSLWTETFYNEQFF. J is TRBJ2-1 and V is TRBV21-1; the D segment call TRBD1 is taken from the table without a DNA check. TRBV21-1 is a listed pseudogene. CDR3 size: 16 residues.